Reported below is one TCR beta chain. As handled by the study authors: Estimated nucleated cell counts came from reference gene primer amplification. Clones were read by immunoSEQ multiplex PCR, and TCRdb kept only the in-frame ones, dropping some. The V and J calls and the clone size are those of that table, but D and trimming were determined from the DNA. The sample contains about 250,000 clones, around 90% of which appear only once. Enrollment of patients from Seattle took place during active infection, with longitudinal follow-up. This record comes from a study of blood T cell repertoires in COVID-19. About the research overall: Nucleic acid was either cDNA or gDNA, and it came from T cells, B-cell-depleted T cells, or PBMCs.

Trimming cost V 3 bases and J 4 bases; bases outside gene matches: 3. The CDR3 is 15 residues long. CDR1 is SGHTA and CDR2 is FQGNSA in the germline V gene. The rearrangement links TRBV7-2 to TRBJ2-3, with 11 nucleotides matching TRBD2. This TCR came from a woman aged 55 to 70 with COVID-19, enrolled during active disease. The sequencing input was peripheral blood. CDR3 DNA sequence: TGTGCCAGCAGCTTTAGCGGGGGGGCTTCAGATACGCAGTATTTT. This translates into CASSFSGGASDTQYF.